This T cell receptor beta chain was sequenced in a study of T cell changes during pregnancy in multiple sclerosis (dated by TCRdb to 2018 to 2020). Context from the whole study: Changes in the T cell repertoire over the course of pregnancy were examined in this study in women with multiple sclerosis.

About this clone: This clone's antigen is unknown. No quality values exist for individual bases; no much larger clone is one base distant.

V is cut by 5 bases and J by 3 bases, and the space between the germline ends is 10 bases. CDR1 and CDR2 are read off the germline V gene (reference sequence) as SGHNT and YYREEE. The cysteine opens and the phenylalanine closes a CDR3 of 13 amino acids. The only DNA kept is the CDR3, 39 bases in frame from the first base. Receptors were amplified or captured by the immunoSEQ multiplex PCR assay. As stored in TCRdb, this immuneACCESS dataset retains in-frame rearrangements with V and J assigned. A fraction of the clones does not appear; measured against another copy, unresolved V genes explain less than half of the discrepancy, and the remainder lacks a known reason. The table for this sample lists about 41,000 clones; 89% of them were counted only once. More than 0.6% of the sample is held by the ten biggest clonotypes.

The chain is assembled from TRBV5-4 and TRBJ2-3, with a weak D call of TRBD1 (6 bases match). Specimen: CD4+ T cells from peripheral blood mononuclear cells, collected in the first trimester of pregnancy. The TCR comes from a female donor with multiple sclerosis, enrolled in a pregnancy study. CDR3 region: CASRGAETDTQYF. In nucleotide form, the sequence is TGTGCCAGCAGGGGGGCAGAAACAGATACGCAGTATTTT.